This T cell receptor beta chain comes out of a study of T cells in localized non-small cell lung cancer. Study findings and constraints: Measurement of T cell clonality placed uninvolved adjacent lung highest, above the level in tumor. Increased T cell density in blood showed an association with longer overall survival.

Notes on this clone: The antigen remains undetermined.

V lost 5 bases and J lost 3, with 17 bases in between. This CDR3 comprises 15 residues. Per the germline V gene, CDR1 is SGHRS and CDR2 is YFSETQ. Some clones are missing from TCRdb's copy, which holds only in-frame ones; the method was immunoSEQ multiplex PCR. The data show approximately 33,000 clones, around 94% seen once. V is TRBV5-1 and J is TRBJ1-1, with a weak D call TRBD1 (6 bases). This specimen consisted of peripheral blood, obtained before any cancer treatment. The receptor comes from an older female donor with stage I lung adenocarcinoma. The CDR3 region is CASSKEGRGDTEAFF. CDR3 in DNA: TGCGCCAGCAGTAAGGAGGGCAGGGGTGACACTGAAGCTTTCTTT.